These T cell receptor beta chains were read from a single sample in a study of T cell responses to AZD1222 COVID-19 vaccine. Method: immunoSEQ multiplex PCR; TCRdb's copy keeps in-frame clones and lacks some. The sample has about 48,000 clones; 86% are singletons. The material sequenced was peripheral blood, taken 28 days after the second AZD1222 dose. Every receptor here comes from an adult who received the AZD1222 COVID-19 vaccine. The CDR3 runs from the conserved cysteine through the conserved F or W. D genes are given only for firm matches. A clone size is listed for some rows: how often the clone was seen (once, few, many), or a class if it is expanded.

j_call: TRBJ2-1
cdr3_length: 14
clone_size: .
d_call: TRBD1
v_call: TRBV5-6
cdr3_nt: TGTGCCAGCAGCCTGGGACAGGGTCCTAATGAGCAGTTCTTC
cdr3_aa: CASSLGQGPNEQFF

j_call: TRBJ1-1
cdr3_length: 14
clone_size: .
d_call: .
v_call: TRBV12-5
cdr3_nt: TGTGCTAGTGGTTTGGTACGGCAGAACACTGAAGCTTTCTTT
cdr3_aa: CASGLVRQNTEAFF

j_call: TRBJ2-1
cdr3_length: 13
clone_size: .
d_call: .
v_call: TRBV12-3/TRBV12-4
cdr3_nt: TGTGCCAGCAGTCCCCTTTTTTACAATGAGCAGTTCTTC
cdr3_aa: CASSPLFYNEQFF

j_call: TRBJ2-1
cdr3_length: 13
clone_size: .
d_call: .
v_call: TRBV19
cdr3_nt: TGTGCCAGCTCCGGACGGCGCCAGGATGAGCAGTTCTTC
cdr3_aa: CASSGRRQDEQFF

j_call: TRBJ2-4
cdr3_length: 15
clone_size: .
d_call: TRBD2
v_call: TRBV28
cdr3_nt: TGTGCCAGCAAGAGCACGGGACTAAGACGGAACATTCAGTACTTC
cdr3_aa: CASKSTGLRRNIQYF

j_call: TRBJ2-5
cdr3_length: 16
clone_size: .
d_call: TRBD2
v_call: TRBV11-2
cdr3_nt: TGTGCCAGCAGCTTAACGCCTAGCGGGAGGGGGGAGACCCAGTACTTC
cdr3_aa: CASSLTPSGRGETQYF

j_call: TRBJ2-5
cdr3_length: 15
clone_size: .
d_call: TRBD2
v_call: TRBV5-1
cdr3_nt: TGCGCCAGCAGGCCCGGACTAGCGGAACTCGAGACCCAGTACTTC
cdr3_aa: CASRPGLAELETQYF

j_call: TRBJ2-5
cdr3_length: 13
clone_size: .
d_call: .
v_call: TRBV29-1
cdr3_nt: TGCAGCGTTTCGGGACTGGCGAAAGAGACCCAGTACTTC
cdr3_aa: CSVSGLAKETQYF

j_call: TRBJ1-2
cdr3_length: 12
clone_size: once
d_call: .
v_call: TRBV24-1
cdr3_nt: TGTGCCACCAGTGATCGCGCTAATGGCTACACCTTC
cdr3_aa: CATSDRANGYTF

j_call: TRBJ1-1
cdr3_length: 13
clone_size: .
d_call: TRBD1
v_call: TRBV7-9
cdr3_nt: TGTGCCAGCAGCTTTCCAGGGGGCACTGAAGCTTTCTTT
cdr3_aa: CASSFPGGTEAFF

j_call: TRBJ1-2
cdr3_length: 13
clone_size: .
d_call: .
v_call: TRBV2
cdr3_nt: TGTGCCAGCAGTGAAAGGCGGGACTATGGCTACACCTTC
cdr3_aa: CASSERRDYGYTF

j_call: TRBJ1-1
cdr3_length: 14
clone_size: .
d_call: .
v_call: TRBV23-1
cdr3_nt: TGCGCCAGCAGTCCTGGGGGAATGAACACTGAAGCTTTCTTT
cdr3_aa: CASSPGGMNTEAFF

j_call: TRBJ2-7
cdr3_length: 13
clone_size: .
d_call: .
v_call: TRBV13
cdr3_nt: TGTGCCAGCAGAACCCCACAGGGCGACGAGCAGTACTTC
cdr3_aa: CASRTPQGDEQYF

j_call: TRBJ2-7
cdr3_length: 13
clone_size: .
d_call: .
v_call: TRBV6-4
cdr3_nt: TGTGCCAGCAGGAGACACCCACGGCACGAGCAGTACTTC
cdr3_aa: CASRRHPRHEQYF

j_call: TRBJ1-2
cdr3_length: 15
clone_size: .
d_call: TRBD1
v_call: TRBV5-1
cdr3_nt: TGCGCCAGCAGCTTGGATCCTGGGACAGTTTACGGCTACACCTTC
cdr3_aa: CASSLDPGTVYGYTF

j_call: TRBJ1-5
cdr3_length: 14
clone_size: .
d_call: .
v_call: TRBV2
cdr3_nt: TGTGCCAGCAGTGATTTGGGGGTCGGTCAGCCCCAGCATTTT
cdr3_aa: CASSDLGVGQPQHF

j_call: TRBJ1-1
cdr3_length: 13
clone_size: .
d_call: .
v_call: TRBV11-3
cdr3_nt: TGTGCCAGCAGCTTTGAAGCGAACACTGAAGCTTTCTTT
cdr3_aa: CASSFEANTEAFF

j_call: TRBJ2-4
cdr3_length: 13
clone_size: few
d_call: .
v_call: TRBV19
cdr3_nt: TGTGCCAGTAGGGCGGGTCTAGCCGACATTCAGTACTTC
cdr3_aa: CASRAGLADIQYF

j_call: TRBJ2-1
cdr3_length: 15
clone_size: .
d_call: TRBD2
v_call: TRBV5-1
cdr3_nt: TGCGCCAGCAGCTGGATAGCGGGGTCCTACAATGAGCAGTTCTTC
cdr3_aa: CASSWIAGSYNEQFF

j_call: TRBJ1-2
cdr3_length: 16
clone_size: .
d_call: TRBD1
v_call: TRBV3-1/TRBV3-2
cdr3_nt: TGTGCCAGCAGCCCCATGGGACAGGGGAAGGACTATGGCTACACCTTC
cdr3_aa: CASSPMGQGKDYGYTF

j_call: TRBJ2-7
cdr3_length: 13
clone_size: .
d_call: .
v_call: TRBV27
cdr3_nt: TGTGCCAGCAGGACATTGAGACGGGACGAGCAGTACTTC
cdr3_aa: CASRTLRRDEQYF

j_call: TRBJ2-3
cdr3_length: 15
clone_size: .
d_call: TRBD2
v_call: TRBV2
cdr3_nt: TGTGCCAGCAGCGGGGGGAGGGGAGGCACAGATACGCAGTATTTT
cdr3_aa: CASSGGRGGTDTQYF

j_call: TRBJ2-1
cdr3_length: 16
clone_size: .
d_call: TRBD2
v_call: TRBV5-1
cdr3_nt: TGCGCCAGCAGCTTGGGGGCTAGCGGGAGGTGGGATGAGCAGTTCTTC
cdr3_aa: CASSLGASGRWDEQFF

j_call: TRBJ2-6
cdr3_length: 15
clone_size: .
d_call: .
v_call: TRBV5-1
cdr3_nt: TGCGCCAGCAGCTTGTCCCCCCCTGGGGCCAACGTCCTGACTTTC
cdr3_aa: CASSLSPPGANVLTF

j_call: TRBJ1-3
cdr3_length: 15
clone_size: .
d_call: .
v_call: TRBV3-1/TRBV3-2
cdr3_nt: TGTGCCAGCAGCCAAGAAAGACAGGTTGCAAACACCATATATTTT
cdr3_aa: CASSQERQVANTIYF

j_call: TRBJ1-1
cdr3_length: 14
clone_size: .
d_call: .
v_call: TRBV10-1
cdr3_nt: TGCGCCAGCCCGATCCGACCAAAAGGGCCTGAAGCTTTCTTT
cdr3_aa: CASPIRPKGPEAFF

j_call: TRBJ2-7
cdr3_length: 13
clone_size: .
d_call: .
v_call: TRBV9
cdr3_nt: TGTGCCAGCAGCTTCAGTCCAGGGGACGAGCAGTACTTC
cdr3_aa: CASSFSPGDEQYF

j_call: TRBJ2-5
cdr3_length: 20
clone_size: .
d_call: TRBD1
v_call: TRBV11-3
cdr3_nt: TGTGCCAGCAGCTCCCCATTAGCAGGTACCGGGACAGGGGAACGCGAGACCCAGTACTTC
cdr3_aa: CASSSPLAGTGTGERETQYF

j_call: TRBJ2-2
cdr3_length: 16
clone_size: .
d_call: .
v_call: TRBV21-1
cdr3_nt: TGTGCCAGCAGCAAAACCCCGGACGCGAACACCGGGGAGCTGTTTTTT
cdr3_aa: CASSKTPDANTGELFF

j_call: TRBJ1-6
cdr3_length: 15
clone_size: few
d_call: TRBD1
v_call: TRBV7-9
cdr3_nt: TGTGCCAGCAGCTACGATACAGGGGATAATTCACCCCTCCACTTT
cdr3_aa: CASSYDTGDNSPLHF

j_call: TRBJ2-5
cdr3_length: 12
clone_size: once
d_call: .
v_call: TRBV28
cdr3_nt: TGTGCCAGCAGTTTAACGGTAGAGACCCAGTACTTC
cdr3_aa: CASSLTVETQYF

j_call: TRBJ2-4
cdr3_length: 13
clone_size: .
d_call: .
v_call: TRBV28
cdr3_nt: TGTGCCAGCACACTTCTTAATGGGAACATTCAGTACTTC
cdr3_aa: CASTLLNGNIQYF

j_call: TRBJ2-7
cdr3_length: 14
clone_size: .
d_call: .
v_call: TRBV7-9
cdr3_nt: TGTGCCAGCAGCCGGGACCCAGAAGTATACGAGCAGTACTTC
cdr3_aa: CASSRDPEVYEQYF

j_call: TRBJ2-3
cdr3_length: 15
clone_size: .
d_call: .
v_call: TRBV9
cdr3_nt: TGTGCCAGCAGCGTAAAACCGAGGGGGGCAGATACGCAGTATTTT
cdr3_aa: CASSVKPRGADTQYF